This T cell receptor beta chain was profiled in a study of blood T cells in healthy people across ages. A J-beta primer mix and a sample-barcoded 5' primer were used in a second PCR of roughly 7 to 12 cycles. TCRdb re-analysed the 5' RACE reads in MiXCR, keeping a single row per CDR3 protein. The profile shows around 990,000 distinct CDR3 sequences, more than 30% of them singletons. Overall study results and limits: Naive and antigen-experienced cells were not separated, limiting conclusive comparison. As age increased, TCR beta diversity per million T cells fell in a roughly linear fashion. The donors' CMV status was not determined, possibly confounding changes in expanded clonotypes. It was held that diversity estimates obtained from one million T cells represented underestimates.

The table lists this clonotype with a few counts. Its target is unknown. The germline V gene encodes CDR1 SGHAT and CDR2 FQNNGV. V lost 2 bases, J lost 0 bases, and 14 bases lay in between. The CDR3 extends over 16 amino acids. What was sequenced was blood. The source is a man between 18 and 35 years old in good health. The chain links TRBV11-2 to TRBJ2-7; TRBD1 is a possible D gene (6 bases). The CDR3 DNA reads as TGTGCCAGCAGCTTAATAGGGACACCGAACTCCTACGAGCAGTACTTC. It yields the protein CASSLIGTPNSYEQYF. Combining the CDR3 with reference TRBV11-2 and TRBJ2-7 gives the whole variable domain EAGVAQSPRYKIIEKRQSVAFWCNPISGHATLYWYQQILGQGPKLLIQFQNNGVVDDSQLPKDRFSAERLKGVDSTLKIQPAKLEDSAVYLCASSLIGTPNSYEQYFGPGTRLTVT.